Listed below are T cell receptor beta chains from one sample, sequenced in a study of T-cell reconstitution after alpha-beta-depleted transplantation in children. TCRdb re-called the PCR reads with MiXCR, one entry per CDR3 protein. There are 330,000 or so distinct CDR3 sequences in the sample; approximately 7.3% occur only once, and approximately 9.6% lies in the top ten. The specimen comprised peripheral blood, sampled 360 days after TCRalphabeta/CD19-depleted stem cell transplant. These receptors all stem from a female patient aged 2-9 years who had a stem cell transplant for Fanconi anemia, so the T cells may come from the graft donor. Each CDR3 is given with its conserved first and last residue. D genes are given only for firm matches. Only some rows state a clone size, as once, few, many or a class for expanded clones.

D gene: TRBD1
J gene: TRBJ1-2
clone size: NA
V gene: TRBV20-1
CDR3 protein: CSASGRTGGNYGYTF
CDR3 DNA: TGCAGTGCTAGTGGTCGGACAGGGGGCAACTATGGCTACACCTTC

D gene: TRBD2
J gene: TRBJ2-1
clone size: many
V gene: TRBV11-1
CDR3 protein: CASSFRAGVWPAYNEQFF
CDR3 DNA: TGTGCCAGCAGCTTTCGCGCGGGGGTTTGGCCAGCCTACAATGAGCAGTTCTTC

D gene: NA
J gene: TRBJ1-6
clone size: NA
V gene: TRBV5-1
CDR3 protein: CASSLVYDSPLHF
CDR3 DNA: TGCGCCAGCAGCTTGGTCTACGATTCACCCCTCCACTTT

D gene: TRBD2
J gene: TRBJ2-3
clone size: many
V gene: TRBV20-1
CDR3 protein: CSVGLGATQYF
CDR3 DNA: TGCAGTGTTGGACTAGGGGCAACGCAGTATTTT

D gene: NA
J gene: TRBJ2-1
clone size: many
V gene: TRBV29-1
CDR3 protein: CSVDQGDNEQFF
CDR3 DNA: TGCAGCGTTGACCAGGGCGACAATGAGCAGTTCTTC

D gene: TRBD1
J gene: TRBJ2-2
clone size: many
V gene: TRBV12-3/TRBV12-4
CDR3 protein: CASRRTGKTGELFF
CDR3 DNA: TGTGCCAGCAGACGGACAGGGAAAACGGGGGAGCTGTTTTTT

D gene: TRBD2
J gene: TRBJ2-1
clone size: many
V gene: TRBV7-9
CDR3 protein: CASSLGPLAGDREQFF
CDR3 DNA: TGTGCCAGCAGCTTAGGTCCCCTAGCGGGAGATCGCGAGCAGTTCTTC

D gene: NA
J gene: TRBJ2-5
clone size: many
V gene: TRBV15
CDR3 protein: CATSRDNGQQETQYF
CDR3 DNA: TGTGCCACCAGCAGAGATAACGGACAGCAAGAGACCCAGTACTTC

D gene: TRBD2
J gene: TRBJ2-3
clone size: NA
V gene: TRBV9
CDR3 protein: CASSVSSGVTDTQYF
CDR3 DNA: TGTGCCAGCAGCGTTTCTAGCGGGGTGACAGATACGCAGTATTTT

D gene: NA
J gene: TRBJ2-7
clone size: many
V gene: TRBV10-2
CDR3 protein: CARTRHQAYEQYF
CDR3 DNA: TGCGCCCGCACCCGGCACCAAGCCTACGAGCAGTACTTC

D gene: NA
J gene: TRBJ1-5
clone size: NA
V gene: TRBV5-5
CDR3 protein: CASSPGLTVWNQPQHF
CDR3 DNA: TGTGCCAGCAGCCCCGGTTTGACCGTGTGGAATCAGCCCCAGCATTTT

D gene: NA
J gene: TRBJ2-7
clone size: many
V gene: TRBV5-1
CDR3 protein: CASSRLTPSYEQYF
CDR3 DNA: TGCGCCAGCAGCCGTTTAACCCCATCCTACGAGCAGTACTTC

D gene: NA
J gene: TRBJ1-1
clone size: NA
V gene: TRBV27
CDR3 protein: CASSLSESTEAFF
CDR3 DNA: TGTGCCAGCAGTTTATCGGAGAGCACTGAAGCTTTCTTT

D gene: NA
J gene: TRBJ1-2
clone size: NA
V gene: TRBV5-1
CDR3 protein: CASSHSSRVGYGFTF
CDR3 DNA: TGCGCCAGCAGCCATTCTTCCCGGGTAGGCTATGGCTTCACCTTC

D gene: NA
J gene: TRBJ1-2
clone size: NA
V gene: TRBV6-1
CDR3 protein: CASKASLNYGYTF
CDR3 DNA: TGTGCCAGCAAGGCCAGCCTTAACTATGGCTACACCTTC

D gene: NA
J gene: TRBJ2-3
clone size: NA
V gene: TRBV6-1
CDR3 protein: CASSDNWGADTQYF
CDR3 DNA: TGTGCCAGCAGTGACAACTGGGGGGCGGATACGCAGTATTTT

D gene: NA
J gene: TRBJ2-5
clone size: few
V gene: TRBV7-2
CDR3 protein: CASKVGPSQETQYF
CDR3 DNA: TGTGCCAGCAAAGTGGGACCAAGCCAAGAGACCCAGTACTTC

D gene: NA
J gene: TRBJ1-1
clone size: NA
V gene: TRBV10-1
CDR3 protein: CASKYSSPGGTEAFF
CDR3 DNA: TGCGCCAGCAAATACTCCTCGCCGGGGGGCACTGAAGCTTTCTTT